These T cell receptor beta chains were read from a single sample in a study of control samples from healthy donors and cancer patients. TCRdb's table, derived via immunoSEQ multiplex PCR, lists solely in-frame clones and lacks some. The sample lists 130,000 to 150,000 clones; about 95% were seen once. The specimen sequenced was PBMCs. These receptors were taken from a man aged 55 to 69 with colorectal cancer. CDR3s include the opening cysteine and the closing phenylalanine or tryptophan. D genes are given only for firm matches. Clone size is given for some rows only: seen once, a few or many times, or a class if the clone is expanded.

V gene	D gene	clone size	J gene	CDR3 protein	CDR3 DNA
TRBV21-1	NA	NA	TRBJ1-3	CASRGQGADTIYF	TGTGCCAGCAGGGGACAGGGTGCAGACACCATATATTTT
TRBV10-2	NA	NA	TRBJ2-7	CASSHPTGVYEQYF	TGCGCCAGCAGTCATCCCACGGGGGTTTACGAGCAGTACTTC
TRBV5-1	TRBD1	NA	TRBJ1-4	CASSWALGQGNEKLFF	TGCGCCAGCAGCTGGGCGTTGGGACAGGGTAATGAAAAACTGTTTTTT
TRBV3-1/TRBV3-2	NA	NA	TRBJ2-3	CASSLQKTRADTQYF	TGTGCCAGCAGCCTGCAGAAAACCCGGGCAGATACGCAGTATTTT
TRBV30	NA	NA	TRBJ2-2	CAWTGRTGELFF	TGTGCCTGGACAGGGCGGACCGGGGAGCTGTTTTTT
TRBV6-1	NA	NA	TRBJ1-1	CASSEVSGRNTEAFF	TGTGCCAGCAGTGAAGTAAGCGGGCGGAACACTGAAGCTTTCTTT
TRBV11-2	NA	NA	TRBJ2-2	CASSRGSGTGELFF	TGTGCCAGCAGCCGAGGTTCGGGTACCGGGGAGCTGTTTTTT
TRBV6-2/TRBV6-3	NA	NA	TRBJ2-7	CASSYAAGGREQYF	TGTGCCAGCAGTTACGCCGCAGGGGGGAGAGAGCAGTACTTC
TRBV5-4	TRBD1	NA	TRBJ1-3	CASSFAGGSGNTIYF	TGTGCCAGCAGCTTTGCAGGGGGCTCCGGAAACACCATATATTTT
TRBV6-2/TRBV6-3	TRBD2	NA	TRBJ2-5	CASSYAGGQETQYF	TGTGCCAGCAGTTACGCGGGGGGGCAAGAGACCCAGTACTTC
TRBV5-4	TRBD2	once	TRBJ2-1	CASSLGAGGSYNEQFF	TGTGCCAGCAGCTTGGGAGCGGGGGGATCCTACAATGAGCAGTTCTTC
TRBV9	NA	NA	TRBJ2-2	CASSVLDLGELFF	TGTGCCAGCAGCGTACTCGATTTAGGGGAGCTGTTTTTT
TRBV4-2	NA	NA	TRBJ1-1	CASSQEAPLIQGLGNTEAFF	TGTGCCAGCAGCCAAGAGGCCCCTCTAATACAGGGACTGGGGAACACTGAAGCTTTCTTT
TRBV19	NA	once	TRBJ2-5	CASSPQGRETQYF	TGTGCCAGTAGTCCCCAGGGGAGGGAGACCCAGTACTTC
TRBV19	NA	NA	TRBJ1-1	CASSIRHGLNTEAFF	TGTGCCAGTAGTATAAGACATGGGTTGAACACTGAAGCTTTCTTT
TRBV4-2	TRBD2	NA	TRBJ2-3	CASSEGASGGTDTQYF	TGTGCCAGCAGCGAAGGGGCTAGCGGGGGCACAGATACGCAGTATTTT
TRBV3-1/TRBV3-2	NA	NA	TRBJ2-2	CASSQGPSNTGELFF	TGTGCCAGCAGCCAGGGGCCTTCGAACACCGGGGAGCTGTTTTTT
TRBV18	NA	once	TRBJ2-7	CASSPPGDSYEQYF	TGTGCCAGCTCACCACCGGGGGACTCCTACGAGCAGTACTTC
TRBV10-3	NA	NA	TRBJ2-7	CAISERIQGPYEQYF	TGTGCCATCAGTGAGAGAATCCAGGGCCCCTACGAGCAGTACTTC
TRBV19	TRBD1	NA	TRBJ2-7	CASSPGQGGEQYF	TGTGCCAGTAGCCCCGGACAGGGAGGCGAGCAGTACTTC
TRBV4-3	NA	NA	TRBJ2-7	CASSQDFNGYEQYF	TGCGCCAGCAGCCAAGATTTTAACGGGTACGAGCAGTACTTC
TRBV2	TRBD1	NA	TRBJ1-1	CASSTGAAEAFF	TGTGCCAGCAGTACAGGGGCTGCTGAAGCTTTCTTT
TRBV3-1/TRBV3-2	TRBD2	NA	TRBJ2-2	CASSGTSGAGELFF	TGTGCCAGCAGTGGGACTAGCGGTGCCGGGGAGCTGTTTTTT
TRBV10-3	TRBD2	NA	TRBJ2-2	CAISSGGARTGELFF	TGTGCCATCAGTAGCGGGGGGGCCAGGACCGGGGAGCTGTTTTTT
TRBV19	NA	NA	TRBJ1-1	CASSISTGRTEAFF	TGTGCCAGTAGTATATCCACAGGGCGGACTGAAGCTTTCTTT